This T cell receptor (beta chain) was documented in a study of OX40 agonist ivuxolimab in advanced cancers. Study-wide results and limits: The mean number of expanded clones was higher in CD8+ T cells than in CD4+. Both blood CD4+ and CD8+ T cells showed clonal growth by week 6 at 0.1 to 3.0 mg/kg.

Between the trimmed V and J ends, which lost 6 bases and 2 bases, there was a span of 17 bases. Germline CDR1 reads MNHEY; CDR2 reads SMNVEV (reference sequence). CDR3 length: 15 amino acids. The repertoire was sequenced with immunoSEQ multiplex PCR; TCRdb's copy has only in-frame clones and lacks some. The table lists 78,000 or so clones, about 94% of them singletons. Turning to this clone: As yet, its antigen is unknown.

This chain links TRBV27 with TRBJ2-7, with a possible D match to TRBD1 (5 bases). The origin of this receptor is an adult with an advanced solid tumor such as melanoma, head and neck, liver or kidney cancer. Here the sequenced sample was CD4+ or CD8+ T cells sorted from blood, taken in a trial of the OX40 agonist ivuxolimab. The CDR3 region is CASSHRTGLPYEQYF. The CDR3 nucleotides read TGTGCCAGCAGCCACAGGACGGGTTTGCCCTACGAGCAGTACTTC.